The TCR beta chain described here comes from a study of blood T cell repertoires in COVID-19. The data were produced by immunoSEQ multiplex PCR, yet TCRdb's version contains in-frame clones alone and is incomplete. This table holds about 89,000 clones, about 80% found once. The sequenced material came from peripheral blood. The TCR sequence derives from a woman of 80 years or more with acute or convalescent COVID-19.

The CDR3 sequence is CASSYSQGPYNEQFF. CDR3 in DNA: TGTGCCAGCAGTTATTCTCAGGGCCCCTACAATGAGCAGTTCTTC. The chain employs TRBV6-5 and TRBJ2-1, with TRBD1 as a possible D gene (5 bases). The CDR3 covers 15 residues. Deletions cut 3 bases from V and 2 bases from J, with 11 bases between. The germline gives CDR1 MNHEY, CDR2 SVGAGI.